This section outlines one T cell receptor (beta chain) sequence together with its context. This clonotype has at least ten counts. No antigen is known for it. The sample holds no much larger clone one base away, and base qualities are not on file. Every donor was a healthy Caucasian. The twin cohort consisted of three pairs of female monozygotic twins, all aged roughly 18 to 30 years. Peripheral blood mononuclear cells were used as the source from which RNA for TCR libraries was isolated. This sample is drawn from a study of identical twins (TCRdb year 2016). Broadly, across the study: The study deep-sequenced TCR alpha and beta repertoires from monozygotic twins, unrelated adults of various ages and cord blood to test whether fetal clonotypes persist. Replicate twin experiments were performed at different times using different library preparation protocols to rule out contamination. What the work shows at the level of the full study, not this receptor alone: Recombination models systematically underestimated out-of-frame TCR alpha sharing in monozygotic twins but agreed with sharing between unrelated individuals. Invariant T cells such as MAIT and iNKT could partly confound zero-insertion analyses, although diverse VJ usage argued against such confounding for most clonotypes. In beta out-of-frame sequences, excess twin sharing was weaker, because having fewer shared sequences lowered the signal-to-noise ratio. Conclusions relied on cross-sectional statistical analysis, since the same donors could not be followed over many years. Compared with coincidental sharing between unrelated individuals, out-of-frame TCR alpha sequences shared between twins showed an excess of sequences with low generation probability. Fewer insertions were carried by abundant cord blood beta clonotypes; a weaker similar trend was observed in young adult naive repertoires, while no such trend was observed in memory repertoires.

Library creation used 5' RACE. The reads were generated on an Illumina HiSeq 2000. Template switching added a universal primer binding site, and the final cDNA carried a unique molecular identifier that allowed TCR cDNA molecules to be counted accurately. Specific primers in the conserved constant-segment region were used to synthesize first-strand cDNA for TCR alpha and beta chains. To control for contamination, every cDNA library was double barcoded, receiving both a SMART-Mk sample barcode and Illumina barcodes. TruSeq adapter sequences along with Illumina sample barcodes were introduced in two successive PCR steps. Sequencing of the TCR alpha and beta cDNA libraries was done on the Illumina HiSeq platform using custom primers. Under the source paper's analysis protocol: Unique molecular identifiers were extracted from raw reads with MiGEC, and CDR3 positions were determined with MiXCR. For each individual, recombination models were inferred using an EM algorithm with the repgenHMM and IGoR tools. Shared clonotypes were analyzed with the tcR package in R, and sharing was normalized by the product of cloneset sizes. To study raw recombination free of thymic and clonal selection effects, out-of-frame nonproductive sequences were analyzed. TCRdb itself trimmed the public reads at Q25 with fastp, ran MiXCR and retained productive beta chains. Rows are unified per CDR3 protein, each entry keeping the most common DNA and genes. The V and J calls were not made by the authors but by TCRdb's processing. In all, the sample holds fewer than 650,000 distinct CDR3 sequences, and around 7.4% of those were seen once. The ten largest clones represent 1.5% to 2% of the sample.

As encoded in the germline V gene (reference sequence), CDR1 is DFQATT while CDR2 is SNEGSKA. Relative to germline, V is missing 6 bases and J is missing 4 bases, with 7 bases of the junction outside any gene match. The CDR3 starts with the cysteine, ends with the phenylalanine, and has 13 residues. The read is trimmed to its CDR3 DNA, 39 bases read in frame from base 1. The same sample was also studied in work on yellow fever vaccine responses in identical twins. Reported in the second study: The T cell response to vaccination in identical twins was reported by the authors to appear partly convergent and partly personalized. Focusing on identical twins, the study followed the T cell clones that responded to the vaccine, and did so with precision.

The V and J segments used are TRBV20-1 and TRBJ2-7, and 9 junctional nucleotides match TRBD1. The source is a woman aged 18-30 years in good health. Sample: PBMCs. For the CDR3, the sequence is CSAHGQGKYEQYF. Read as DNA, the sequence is TGCAGTGCCCACGGACAGGGGAAGTACGAGCAGTACTTC.